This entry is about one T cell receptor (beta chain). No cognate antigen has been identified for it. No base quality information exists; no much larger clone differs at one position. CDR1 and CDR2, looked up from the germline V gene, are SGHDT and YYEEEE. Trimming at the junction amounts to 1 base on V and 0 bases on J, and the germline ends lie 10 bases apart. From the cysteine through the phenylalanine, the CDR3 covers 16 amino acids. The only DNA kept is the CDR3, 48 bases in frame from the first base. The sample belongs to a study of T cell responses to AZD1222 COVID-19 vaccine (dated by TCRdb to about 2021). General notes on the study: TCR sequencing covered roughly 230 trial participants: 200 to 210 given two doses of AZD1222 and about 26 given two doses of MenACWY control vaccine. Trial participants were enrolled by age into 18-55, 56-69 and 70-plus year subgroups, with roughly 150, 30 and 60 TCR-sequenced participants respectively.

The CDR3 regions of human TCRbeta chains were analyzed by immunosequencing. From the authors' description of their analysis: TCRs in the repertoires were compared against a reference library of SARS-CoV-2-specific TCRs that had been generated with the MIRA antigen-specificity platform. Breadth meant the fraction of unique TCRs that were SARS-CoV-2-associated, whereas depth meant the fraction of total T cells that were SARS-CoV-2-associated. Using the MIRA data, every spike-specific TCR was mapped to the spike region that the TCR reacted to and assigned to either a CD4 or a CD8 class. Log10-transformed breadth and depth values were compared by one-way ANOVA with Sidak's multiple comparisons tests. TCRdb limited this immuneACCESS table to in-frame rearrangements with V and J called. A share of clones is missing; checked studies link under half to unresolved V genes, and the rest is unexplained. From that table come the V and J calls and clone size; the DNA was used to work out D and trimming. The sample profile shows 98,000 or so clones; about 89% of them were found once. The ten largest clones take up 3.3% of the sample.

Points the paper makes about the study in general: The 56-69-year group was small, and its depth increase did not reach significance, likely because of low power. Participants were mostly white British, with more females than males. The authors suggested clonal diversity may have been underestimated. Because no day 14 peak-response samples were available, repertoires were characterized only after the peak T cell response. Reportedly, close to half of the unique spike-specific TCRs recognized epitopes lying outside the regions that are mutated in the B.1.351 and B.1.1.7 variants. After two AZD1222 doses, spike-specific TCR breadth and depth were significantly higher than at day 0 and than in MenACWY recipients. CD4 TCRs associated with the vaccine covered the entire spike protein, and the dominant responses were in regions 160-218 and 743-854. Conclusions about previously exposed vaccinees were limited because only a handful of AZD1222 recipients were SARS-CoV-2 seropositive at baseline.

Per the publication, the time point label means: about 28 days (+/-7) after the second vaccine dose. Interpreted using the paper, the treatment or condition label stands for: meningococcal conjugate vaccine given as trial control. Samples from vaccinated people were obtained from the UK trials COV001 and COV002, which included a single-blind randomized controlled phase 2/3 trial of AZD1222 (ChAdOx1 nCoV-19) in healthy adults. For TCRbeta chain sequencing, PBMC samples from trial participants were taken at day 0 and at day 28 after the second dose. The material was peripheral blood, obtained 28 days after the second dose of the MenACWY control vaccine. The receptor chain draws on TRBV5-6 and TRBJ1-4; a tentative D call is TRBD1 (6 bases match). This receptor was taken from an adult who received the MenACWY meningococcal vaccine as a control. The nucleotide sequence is TGTGCCAGCAGCTTGTGGGGACAAGCAACTAATGAAAAACTGTTTTTT. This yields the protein CASSLWGQATNEKLFF.